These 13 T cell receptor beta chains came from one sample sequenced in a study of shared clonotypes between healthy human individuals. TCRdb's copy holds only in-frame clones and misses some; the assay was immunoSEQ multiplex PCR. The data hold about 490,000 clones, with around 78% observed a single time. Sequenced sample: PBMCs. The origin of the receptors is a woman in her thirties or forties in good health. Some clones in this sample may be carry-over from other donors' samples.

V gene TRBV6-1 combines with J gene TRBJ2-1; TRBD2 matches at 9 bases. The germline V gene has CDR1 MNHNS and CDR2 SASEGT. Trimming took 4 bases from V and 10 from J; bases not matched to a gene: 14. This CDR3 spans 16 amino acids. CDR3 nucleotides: TGTGCCAGCAGTGTTAACCCTAGCGGGGTTTCGGGGGAGCAGTTCTTC. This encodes CASSVNPSGVSGEQFF.

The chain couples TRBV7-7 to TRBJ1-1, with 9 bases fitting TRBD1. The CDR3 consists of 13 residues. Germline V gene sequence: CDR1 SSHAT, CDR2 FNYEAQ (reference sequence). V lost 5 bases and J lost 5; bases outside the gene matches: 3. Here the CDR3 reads CASSLGQGTEAFF. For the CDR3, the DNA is TGTGCCAGCAGCCTCGGACAGGGGACTGAAGCTTTCTTT.

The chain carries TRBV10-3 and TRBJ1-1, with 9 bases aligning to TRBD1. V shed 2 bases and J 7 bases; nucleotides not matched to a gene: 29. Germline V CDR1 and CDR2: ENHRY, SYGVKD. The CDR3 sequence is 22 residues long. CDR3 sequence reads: CAISEKIGGQGARGPRIGEAFF. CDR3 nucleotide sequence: TGTGCCATCAGTGAGAAAATCGGGGGACAGGGCGCTCGAGGGCCCAGAATTGGTGAAGCTTTCTTT.

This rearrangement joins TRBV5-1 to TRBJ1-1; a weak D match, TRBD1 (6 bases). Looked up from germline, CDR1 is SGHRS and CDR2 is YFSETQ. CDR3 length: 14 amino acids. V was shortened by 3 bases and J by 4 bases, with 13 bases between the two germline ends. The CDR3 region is CASSSTGRATEAFF. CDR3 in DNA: TGCGCCAGCAGCTCAACAGGGAGGGCCACTGAAGCTTTCTTT.

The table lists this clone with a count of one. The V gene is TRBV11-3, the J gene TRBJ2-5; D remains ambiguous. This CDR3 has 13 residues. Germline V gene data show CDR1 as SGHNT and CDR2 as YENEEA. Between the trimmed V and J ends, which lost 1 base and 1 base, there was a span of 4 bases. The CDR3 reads CASSLVGQETQYF. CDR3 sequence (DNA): TGTGCCAGCAGCTTAGTAGGCCAAGAGACCCAGTACTTC.

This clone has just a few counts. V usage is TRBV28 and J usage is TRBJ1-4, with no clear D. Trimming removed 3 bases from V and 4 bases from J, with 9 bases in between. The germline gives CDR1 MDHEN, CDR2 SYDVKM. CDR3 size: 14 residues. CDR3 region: CASSFDGFNEKLFF. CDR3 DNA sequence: TGTGCCAGCAGTTTTGACGGTTTTAATGAAAAACTGTTTTTT.

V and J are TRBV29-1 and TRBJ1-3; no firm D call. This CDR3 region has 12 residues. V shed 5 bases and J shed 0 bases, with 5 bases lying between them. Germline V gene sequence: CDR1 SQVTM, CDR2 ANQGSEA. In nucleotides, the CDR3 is TGCAGCGTTTATAGCTCTGGAAACACCATATATTTT. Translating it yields CSVYSSGNTIYF.

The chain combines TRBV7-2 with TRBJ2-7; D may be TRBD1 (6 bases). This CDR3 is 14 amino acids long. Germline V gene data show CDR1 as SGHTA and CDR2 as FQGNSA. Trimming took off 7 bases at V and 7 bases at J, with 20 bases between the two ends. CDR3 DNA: TGTGCCAGCACCGAACCAGGGGAAGGAGGAGAGCAGTACTTC. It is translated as CASTEPGEGGEQYF.

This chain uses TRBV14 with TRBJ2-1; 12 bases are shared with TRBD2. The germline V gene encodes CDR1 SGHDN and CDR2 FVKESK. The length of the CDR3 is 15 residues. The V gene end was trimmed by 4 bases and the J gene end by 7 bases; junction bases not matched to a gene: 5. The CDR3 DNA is TGTGCCAGCAGCCCGCTCACTAGCGGGAGGAATGAGCAGTTCTTC. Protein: CASSPLTSGRNEQFF. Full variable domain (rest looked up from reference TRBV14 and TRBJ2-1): EAGVTQFPSHSVIEKGQTVTLRCDPISGHDNLYWYRRVMGKEIKFLLHFVKESKQDESGMPNNRFLAERTGGTYSTLKVQPAELEDSGVYFCASSPLTSGRNEQFFGPGTRLTVL.

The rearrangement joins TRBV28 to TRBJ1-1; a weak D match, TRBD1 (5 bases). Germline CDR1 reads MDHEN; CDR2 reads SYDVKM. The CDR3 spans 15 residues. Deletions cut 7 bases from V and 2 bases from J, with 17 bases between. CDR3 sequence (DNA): TGTGCCAGCAAGCGGGCAGGGAATATAAACACTGAAGCTTTCTTT. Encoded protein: CASKRAGNINTEAFF.

CDR3 coding DNA: TGTGCCAGCAGCCCCAGCCCGGGGACCTACGAGCAGTACTTC. This encodes CASSPSPGTYEQYF. The V gene is TRBV9, the J gene TRBJ2-7; tentatively, D is TRBD2 (5 bases). The CDR3 has 14 amino acids. Germline V gives CDR1 SGDLS, CDR2 YYNGEE. The ends were cut back, 4 bases at V and 2 bases at J, with 13 bases in the middle.

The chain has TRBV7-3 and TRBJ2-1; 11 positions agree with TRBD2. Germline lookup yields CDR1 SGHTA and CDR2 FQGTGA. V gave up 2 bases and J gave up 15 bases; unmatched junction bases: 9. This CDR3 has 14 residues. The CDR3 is CASSLEGLAAKAFF. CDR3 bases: TGTGCCAGCAGCTTAGAGGGACTAGCGGCGAAGGCGTTCTTC. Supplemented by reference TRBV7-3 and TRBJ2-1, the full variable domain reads GAGVSQTPSNKVTEKGKYVELRCDPISGHTALYWYRQSLGQGPEFLIYFQGTGAADDSGLPNDRFFAVRPEGSVSTLKIQRTERGDSAVYLCASSLEGLAAKAFFGPGTRLTVL.

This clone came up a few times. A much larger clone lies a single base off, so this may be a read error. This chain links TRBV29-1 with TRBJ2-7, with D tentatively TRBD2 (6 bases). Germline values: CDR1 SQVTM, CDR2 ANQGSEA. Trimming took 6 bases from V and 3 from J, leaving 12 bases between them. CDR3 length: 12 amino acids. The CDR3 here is CSVYAGCYEQYF. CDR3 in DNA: TGCAGCGTCTACGCGGGGTGCTACGAGCAGTACTTC.